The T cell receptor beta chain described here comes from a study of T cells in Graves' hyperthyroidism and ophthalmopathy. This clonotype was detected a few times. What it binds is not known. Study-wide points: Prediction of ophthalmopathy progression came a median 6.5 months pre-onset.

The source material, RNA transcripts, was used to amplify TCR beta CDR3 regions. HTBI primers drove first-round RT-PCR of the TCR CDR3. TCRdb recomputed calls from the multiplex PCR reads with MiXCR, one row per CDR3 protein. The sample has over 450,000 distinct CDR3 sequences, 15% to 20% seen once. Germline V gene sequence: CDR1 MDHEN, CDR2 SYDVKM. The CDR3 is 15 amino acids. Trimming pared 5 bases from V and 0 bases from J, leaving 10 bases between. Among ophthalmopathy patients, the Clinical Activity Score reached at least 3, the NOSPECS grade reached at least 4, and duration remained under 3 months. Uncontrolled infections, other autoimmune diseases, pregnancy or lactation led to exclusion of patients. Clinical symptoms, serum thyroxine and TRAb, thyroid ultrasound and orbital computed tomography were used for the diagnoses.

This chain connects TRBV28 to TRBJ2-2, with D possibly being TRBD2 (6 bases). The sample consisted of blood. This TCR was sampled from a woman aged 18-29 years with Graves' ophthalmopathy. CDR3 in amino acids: CASSGGTANTGELFF. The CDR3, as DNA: TGTGCCAGCAGTGGCGGGACGGCGAACACCGGGGAGCTGTTTTTT.